These 32 T cell receptor beta chains originate from one sample sequenced in a study of T cells in localized non-small cell lung cancer. Sequenced by immunoSEQ multiplex PCR; TCRdb stores in-frame clones only, minus some. The sample consists of over a thousand clones, 20% to 25% of them appearing once. This specimen was normal lung tissue next to the tumor, taken before any cancer treatment. Receptor source: a woman aged 40-75 years with stage I lung adenocarcinoma.

The gene calls are TRBV19 and TRBJ1-2; D not resolved. Germline CDR1 and CDR2: LNHDA and SQIVND (reference sequence). Trimming shortened V by 1 base and J by 6 bases, and 6 bases separated the two germline ends. CDR3 length: 12 amino acids. CDR3 bases: TGTGCCAGTAGTATAGGGTCGGATGGCTACACCTTC. This gives the protein CASSIGSDGYTF.

This clone came up a few times. The V call is TRBV11-3, the J call TRBJ1-1, with 9 bases aligning to TRBD1. This CDR3 spans 16 amino acids. Germline V gives CDR1 SGHNT, CDR2 YENEEA. With V trimmed by 4 bases and J by 4 bases, 10 bases remained unmatched. Here the CDR3 DNA reads TGTGCCAGCAGCTCCCACCCCCGGGACAGGGCCACTGAAGCTTTCTTT. It is translated as CASSSHPRDRATEAFF.

V and J are TRBV4-1 and TRBJ2-7; TRBD1 aligns across 9 bases. This CDR3 spans 16 amino acids. The germline gives CDR1 MGHRA, CDR2 YSYEKL. The junction had 15 bases not matched to a gene; V was cut back by 4 bases and J by 8 bases. The CDR3 loop is CASSPSLSLGQGKQYF. The DNA of the CDR3 is TGCGCCAGCAGCCCTTCCCTGTCCCTAGGACAGGGGAAGCAGTACTTC.

By sample fraction, this clone is medium-sized (0.01 to 0.1%). The rearrangement joins TRBV6-8 to TRBJ1-2; TRBD1 might be the D (5 bases). Germline loops: CDR1 MNHGY, CDR2 SAAAGT. Deletions cut 7 bases from V and 4 bases from J, with 22 bases between. The CDR3 covers 16 residues. The CDR3: CASTRGSGTAGYGYTF. As DNA, the CDR3 is TGTGCCAGCACACGCGGTTCGGGGACCGCCGGCTATGGCTACACCTTC.

V and J are TRBV30 and TRBJ2-7; TRBD2 is a possible D gene (5 bases). Deletions cut 6 bases from V and 2 bases from J, with 8 bases between. The CDR3 has 11 residues. Germline assignment: CDR1 GTSNPN and CDR2 SVGIG (reference sequence). The CDR3 loop reads CACRDPYEQYF. The DNA for the CDR3 is TGTGCCTGCCGGGATCCCTACGAGCAGTACTTC.

The chain's CDR3 is CASSLGNVGNEQFF. CDR3 coding DNA: TGTGCCAGCAGCTTGGGGAACGTGGGAAATGAGCAGTTCTTC. The chain recombines TRBV11-3 with TRBJ2-1; D is unresolved. This CDR3 has 14 amino acids. Trimming removed 3 bases from V and 7 bases from J, with 13 bases in between. Germline-derived CDR1 and CDR2 are SGHNT and YENEEA.

The chain has TRBV6-8 and TRBJ1-2, with TRBD1 identical over 7 bases. In germline, CDR1 is MNHGY, CDR2 SAAAGT. The CDR3 runs 13 residues. V shed 6 bases, J shed 5 bases, and the junction held 6 bases outside the gene matches. The CDR3: CASSWTGPYGYTF. Here the CDR3 DNA reads TGTGCCAGCAGCTGGACAGGCCCTTATGGCTACACCTTC.

By share, this clone counts as large. The chain is built from TRBV15 and TRBJ1-5; D is perhaps TRBD1 (5 bases). Trimming stripped 0 bases from V and 2 bases from J, with 14 bases between. The CDR3 loop spans 17 amino acids. Germline loops: CDR1 LNHNV, CDR2 YYDKDF (reference sequence). CDR3 DNA sequence: TGTGCCACCAGCAGAGATCGAGTGGGGCGCGGCAATCAGCCCCAGCATTTT. It yields the protein CATSRDRVGRGNQPQHF.

This clone is labeled as medium-sized. The rearrangement uses TRBV11-3 and TRBJ1-6; D might be TRBD1 (5 bases). V dropped 5 bases and J dropped 6 bases, with 14 bases sitting between them. The CDR3 contains 15 residues. Per germline, CDR1 SGHNT and CDR2 YENEEA. CDR3 in amino acids: CASSQSQGSNSPLHF. Here the CDR3 DNA reads TGTGCCAGCAGCCAAAGCCAGGGTTCTAATTCACCCCTCCACTTT.

This clone was seen only a few times. The V and J genes are TRBV15 and TRBJ1-1; TRBD1 aligns across 8 bases. The CDR3 consists of 16 residues. V dropped 1 base and J dropped 2; count of bases not matched to a gene: 6. Germline V gives CDR1 LNHNV, CDR2 YYDKDF (reference sequence). CDR3 amino acids: CATSRGGRGRNTEAFF. The CDR3 region has the DNA TGTGCCACCAGCAGAGGAGGCAGGGGGCGAAACACTGAAGCTTTCTTT.

J is TRBJ2-1 and V is TRBV19, with TRBD1 matching over 7 bases. This CDR3 region has 15 residues. Per germline, CDR1 LNHDA and CDR2 SQIVND (reference sequence). The V and J ends lost 1 base and 4 bases, in that order; junction bases with no gene match: 4. Here the CDR3 reads CASSIGPGGYNEQFF. The CDR3, as DNA: TGTGCCAGTAGTATAGGCCCAGGGGGATACAATGAGCAGTTCTTC.

This rearrangement joins TRBV7-6 to TRBJ1-2, with TRBD1 matching 10 bases. CDR1 and CDR2 from the germline V gene are SGHVS and FNYEAQ. CDR3 length: 14 amino acids. V was pared by 3 bases and J by 6 bases, with 4 bases of the junction left unmatched. The DNA for the CDR3 is TGTGCCAGCAGCTTTGGGACAGGGGTGGATGGCTACACCTTC. It is translated as CASSFGTGVDGYTF.

J is TRBJ1-4 and V is TRBV11-3, with 7 bases fitting TRBD1. Trimming cost V 4 bases and J 6 bases; bases outside gene matches: 11. This CDR3 region has 16 residues. The germline V gene encodes CDR1 SGHNT and CDR2 YENEEA. CDR3 sequence (DNA): TGTGCCAGCAGCTCATCCTCAACAGGGGTGGATGAAAAACTGTTTTTT. It encodes CASSSSSTGVDEKLFF.

This clone turned up a few times. The chain uses TRBV15 and TRBJ1-1; D unclear. The CDR3 extends over 14 amino acids. V was clipped by 0 bases and J by 4 bases, with 9 bases between them. Looked up from germline, CDR1 is LNHNV and CDR2 is YYDKDF (reference sequence). The chain's CDR3 is CATSRDATATEAFF. The DNA of the CDR3 is TGTGCCACCAGCAGAGATGCTACGGCCACTGAAGCTTTCTTT.

This clone was seen a few times. In DNA, the CDR3 is TGTGCCAGTAGTATAGGCCGACAGGGGGGTCAGCCCCAGCATTTT. Amino acid sequence: CASSIGRQGGQPQHF. This chain joins TRBV19 and TRBJ1-5, with 9 bases aligning to TRBD1. The CDR3 has 15 residues. Germline assignment: CDR1 LNHDA and CDR2 SQIVND (reference sequence). The V gene end was trimmed by 1 base and the J gene end by 6 bases; junction bases not matched to a gene: 4. Drawing the rest from reference TRBV19 and TRBJ1-5, the complete variable domain is DGGITQSPKYLFRKEGQNVTLSCEQNLNHDAMYWYRQDPGQGLRLIYYSQIVNDFQKGDIAEGYSVSREKKESFPLTVTSAQKNPTAFYLCASSIGRQGGQPQHFGDGTRLSIL.

This clone has just a few counts. CDR3 in DNA: TGTGCCAGTAGAGGGACGGAATACACCGGGGAGCTGTTTTTT. This encodes CASRGTEYTGELFF. This chain connects TRBV19 to TRBJ2-2, with D perhaps TRBD1 or TRBD2 (5 bases each). Per germline, CDR1 LNHDA and CDR2 SQIVND (reference sequence). CDR3 length: 14 amino acids. Deletions cut 6 bases from V and 3 bases from J, with 11 bases between. The complete variable domain, with remaining parts taken from reference TRBV19 and TRBJ2-2, reads DGGITQSPKYLFRKEGQNVTLSCEQNLNHDAMYWYRQDPGQGLRLIYYSQIVNDFQKGDIAEGYSVSREKKESFPLTVTSAQKNPTAFYLCASRGTEYTGELFFGEGSRLTVL.

This clone was recorded a few times. This chain uses TRBV30 with TRBJ2-7, with D perhaps assigned TRBD1 or TRBD2 (6 bases each). Germline CDR1 and CDR2: GTSNPN and SVGIG (reference sequence). Trimming left V 5 bases short and J 0 bases short, with 14 bases between. The CDR3 has 14 amino acids. The CDR3 nucleotides are TGTGCCTGGTTTGTTGGGGGGCCCTCCTACGAGCAGTACTTC. Its protein is CAWFVGGPSYEQYF.

By share, this clone ranks as large. The chain combines TRBV12-5 with TRBJ1-5, with TRBD1 matching 7 bases. CDR1 and CDR2 (germline): LGHNT, FRNRAP. The ends lost 2 bases at V and 1 base at J; junction bases unmatched: 8. This CDR3 is 17 amino acids long. The CDR3 sequence is CASGLSGGTASNQPQHF. The CDR3 coding sequence is TGTGCTAGTGGTTTGAGTGGCGGGACAGCAAGCAATCAGCCCCAGCATTTT.

The gene calls are TRBV18 and TRBJ2-2; the D gene is possibly TRBD2 (6 bases). The CDR3 runs to 16 residues. V lost 2 bases and J lost 4, with 14 bases in between. From germline, CDR1 is KGHSH and CDR2 LQKENI. CDR3 protein: CASSPGSGRGTGELFF. The CDR3 region has the DNA TGTGCCAGCTCACCAGGGAGCGGGCGTGGCACCGGGGAGCTGTTTTTT.

Within the sample, this clone is medium-sized. The chain combines TRBV6-8 with TRBJ2-3, with 11 bases fitting TRBD2. The CDR3 covers 16 residues. Germline lookup yields CDR1 MNHGY and CDR2 SAAAGT. J was trimmed by 2 bases and V by 6 bases; bases with no gene match: 7. CDR3 loop: CASSKTSGGHTDTQYF. The CDR3 nucleotides are TGTGCCAGCAGCAAAACTAGCGGGGGACACACAGATACGCAGTATTTT.

J is TRBJ2-2 and V is TRBV19; D is undetermined. The CDR3 extends over 13 amino acids. CDR1 is LNHDA, CDR2 SQIVND, per germline (reference sequence). V gave up 8 bases and J gave up 2 bases, with 9 bases separating them. The CDR3 reads CASASPNTGELFF. The CDR3 bases are TGTGCCAGTGCCAGCCCAAACACCGGGGAGCTGTTTTTT.

The chain joins TRBV6-8 to TRBJ2-7; D unclear. Germline CDR1 reads MNHGY; CDR2 reads SAAAGT. The V end lost 6 bases, the J end lost 5 bases, and 11 bases lay between the germline ends. This CDR3 has 12 amino acids. The CDR3 here is CASRQRTDEQYF. CDR3 DNA sequence: TGTGCCAGCAGACAACGGACCGACGAGCAGTACTTC.

The chain is built from TRBV30 and TRBJ1-5; 9 bases agree with TRBD1. V was clipped by 1 base and J by 5 bases; unmatched bases: 6. The CDR3 sequence is 15 residues long. Germline CDR1 reads GTSNPN; CDR2 reads SVGIG (reference sequence). CDR3 in DNA: TGTGCCTGGAGTGATCTTGGGACAGGGTATCAGCCCCAGCATTTT. It is translated as CAWSDLGTGYQPQHF.

The chain combines TRBV6-8 with TRBJ2-7; 10 positions match TRBD2. This CDR3 is 15 amino acids long. V gave up 2 bases and J gave up 6 bases; unmatched junction bases: 7. The germline V gene encodes CDR1 MNHGY and CDR2 SAAAGT. CDR3 amino acids: CASSYRLAGLLEQYF. The CDR3 nucleotides read TGTGCCAGCAGTTACCGACTAGCGGGCCTCCTCGAGCAGTACTTC.

The J gene is TRBJ2-5, the V gene TRBV29-1; 7 bases match TRBD2. V was pared by 7 bases and J by 5 bases, with 10 bases of the junction left unmatched. The CDR3 consists of 13 residues. Per the germline V gene, CDR1 is SQVTM and CDR2 is ANQGSEA. The CDR3 region has the DNA TGCAGCGCGGCGGGGGTTTTAGGCGAGACCCAGTACTTC. Translating it yields CSAAGVLGETQYF.

In its sample, this clone is medium-sized (0.01 to 0.1%). The chain carries TRBV9 and TRBJ1-1, with 7 bases lining up with TRBD1. The ends lost 4 bases at V and 1 base at J; junction bases unmatched: 7. The germline V gene has CDR1 SGDLS and CDR2 YYNGEE. The CDR3 totals 15 residues. The CDR3 bases are TGTGCCAGCAGCCCACGCAGGGGGGGGAACACTGAAGCTTTCTTT. Translated: CASSPRRGGNTEAFF.

The table lists this clone with a few counts. CDR3 protein: CASSLTRNTEAFF. The DNA of the CDR3 is TGTGCCAGCAGCTTAACGCGAAACACTGAAGCTTTCTTT. The chain carries TRBV7-4 and TRBJ1-1; D uncertain. The CDR3 loop spans 13 amino acids. In germline, CDR1 is SGHVT, CDR2 SQSDAQ. Trimming stripped 2 bases from V and 2 bases from J, with 6 bases between.

The chain couples TRBV18 to TRBJ1-3; TRBD1 aligns across 7 bases. From germline, CDR1 is KGHSH and CDR2 LQKENI. V shed 3 bases, J shed 0 bases, and the junction held 5 bases outside the gene matches. CDR3 length equals 16 residues. In nucleotides, the CDR3 is TGTGCCAGCTCACCTACAGGGGTAGGCTCTGGAAACACCATATATTTT. Amino acid sequence: CASSPTGVGSGNTIYF.

The chain links TRBV11-3 to TRBJ2-6; D remains ambiguous. The CDR3 runs to 15 residues. Trimming stripped 3 bases from V and 1 base from J, with 7 bases between. Germline CDR1 SGHNT, CDR2 YENEEA. Here the CDR3 DNA reads TGTGCCAGCAGCTTGGGTCCGTCTGGGGCCAACGTCCTGACTTTC. It specifies CASSLGPSGANVLTF.

V and J are TRBV6-1 and TRBJ2-1; 9 bases agree with TRBD2. The V and J ends lost 0 bases and 7 bases, in that order; junction bases with no gene match: 1. Germline CDR1 and CDR2: MNHNS and SASEGT. The length of the CDR3 is 14 residues. The CDR3 DNA is TGTGCCAGCAGTGAAGCTAGCGGGGGAAATGAGCAGTTCTTC. Translation: CASSEASGGNEQFF.

This clone was observed a handful of times. The chain joins TRBV6-8 to TRBJ1-1; D may be TRBD1 (5 bases). The CDR3 covers 14 residues. Germline V gene lookup returns CDR1 MNHGY and CDR2 SAAAGT. V lost 8 bases and J 2 bases, leaving 15 bases between the germline ends. CDR3 coding DNA: TGTGCCAGCGGTCGGCGGGGGTTCAACACTGAAGCTTTCTTT. Amino acid sequence: CASGRRGFNTEAFF.

This clone came up a few times. The V call is TRBV18, the J call TRBJ2-7; 9 nucleotides match TRBD1. CDR1 and CDR2 (germline): KGHSH, LQKENI. This CDR3 region has 15 residues. Unmatched junction bases numbered 6, after V lost 2 bases and J lost 4 bases. In DNA form, the CDR3 reads TGTGCCAGCTCACCATACGGGACAGGGCCATACGAGCAGTACTTC. As protein: CASSPYGTGPYEQYF.